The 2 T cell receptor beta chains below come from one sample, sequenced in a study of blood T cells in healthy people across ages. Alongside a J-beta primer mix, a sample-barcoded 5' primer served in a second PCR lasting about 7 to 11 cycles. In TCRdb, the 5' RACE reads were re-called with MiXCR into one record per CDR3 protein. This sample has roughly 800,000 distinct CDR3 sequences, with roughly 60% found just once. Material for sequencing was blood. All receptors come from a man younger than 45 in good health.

The CDR3 DNA reads as TGTGCCAGCAGTTACAACCCCCGTTTGGGCTACGAGCAGTACTTC. As protein: CASSYNPRLGYEQYF. The chain links TRBV6-2 or TRBV6-3 to TRBJ2-7, with D unclear. V lost 2 bases and J 3 bases, leaving 14 bases between the germline ends. Germline V gene lookup returns CDR1 MNHEY and CDR2 SVGEGT. This CDR3 has 15 amino acids.

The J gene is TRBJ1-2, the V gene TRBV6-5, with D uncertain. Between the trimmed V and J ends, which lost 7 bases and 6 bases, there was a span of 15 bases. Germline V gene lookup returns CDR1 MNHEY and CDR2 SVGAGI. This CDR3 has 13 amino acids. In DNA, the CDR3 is TGTGCCAGCACCCCACGGGGAGTGCATGGCTACACCTTC. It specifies CASTPRGVHGYTF.